A single sample is the source of the 24 T cell receptor beta chains below, sequenced in a study of early T cells in non-severe SARS-CoV-2 infection. Using its own MiXCR run on the 5' RACE reads, TCRdb lists one record per CDR3 protein. The repertoire consists of 75,000 to 90,000 distinct CDR3 sequences, with approximately 15% occurring once and the leading ten covering approximately 6%. The sample comprised whole blood. These TCRs come from an adult who was a healthcare worker with PCR-confirmed SARS-CoV-2 infection or an uninfected control (not recorded which).

The V call is TRBV27, the J call TRBJ2-3, with a possible D match to TRBD2 (5 bases). The CDR3 runs to 14 residues. The ends were cut back, 8 bases at V and 4 bases at J, with 16 bases in the middle. In germline, CDR1 is MNHEY, CDR2 SMNVEV (reference sequence). The CDR3 region is CASSRLARSDTQYF. The CDR3 nucleotides read TGTGCCAGCTCCAGATTAGCGAGATCAGATACGCAGTATTTT.

V usage is TRBV20-1 and J usage is TRBJ2-3; the D is unclear. This CDR3 spans 13 amino acids. Trimming pared 3 bases from V and 2 bases from J, leaving 9 bases between. The germline gives CDR1 DFQATT, CDR2 SNEGSKA (reference sequence). In DNA, the CDR3 is TGCAGTGCTAGGGACCGGTACACAGATACGCAGTATTTT. Protein sequence: CSARDRYTDTQYF.

This clonotype has more than one count but fewer than ten. The rearrangement joins TRBV7-6 to TRBJ2-1, with TRBD2 matching 7 bases. V trimming: 4 bases; J trimming: 0 bases; junction bases outside the gene matches: 12. Germline V CDR1 and CDR2: SGHVS, FNYEAQ. CDR3 size: 18 residues. This chain's CDR3 is CASSYNGGSASSYNEQFF. In nucleotides, the CDR3 is TGTGCCAGCAGCTACAACGGCGGGAGCGCCAGCTCCTACAATGAGCAGTTCTTC.

Only a few counts were recorded for this clonotype. The chain combines TRBV11-3 with TRBJ2-1; 8 positions match TRBD2. With V trimmed by 3 bases and J by 9 bases, 7 bases remained unmatched. This CDR3 spans 14 amino acids. Germline V gives CDR1 SGHNT, CDR2 YENEEA. The CDR3 bases are TGTGCCAGCAGCTTGTTAAGCGGGAGCAGTGAGCAGTTCTTC. Translated, it gives CASSLLSGSSEQFF. Full variable domain (missing parts from reference TRBV11-3 and TRBJ2-1): EAGVVQSPRYKIIEKKQPVAFWCNPISGHNTLYWYLQNLGQGPELLIRYENEEAVDDSQLPKDRFSAERLKGVDSTLKIQPAELGDSAVYLCASSLLSGSSEQFFGPGTRLTVL.

The chain joins TRBV11-2 to TRBJ2-7; 11 bases map to TRBD2. Germline lookup yields CDR1 SGHAT and CDR2 FQNNGV. V lost 1 base, J lost 2 bases, and 7 bases stayed unmatched. The CDR3 has 17 residues. The CDR3 reads CASSLVTSGSNAYEQYF. The CDR3 DNA sequence: TGTGCCAGCAGCTTAGTCACTAGCGGGAGCAACGCCTACGAGCAGTACTTC. The complete variable domain, with remaining parts taken from reference TRBV11-2 and TRBJ2-7, reads EAGVAQSPRYKIIEKRQSVAFWCNPISGHATLYWYQQILGQGPKLLIQFQNNGVVDDSQLPKDRFSAERLKGVDSTLKIQPAKLEDSAVYLCASSLVTSGSNAYEQYFGPGTRLTVT.

The CDR3 nucleotides read TGTGCCAGCAGCTCCCCCGCTGGGGCCAACGTCCTGACTTTC. This encodes CASSSPAGANVLTF. The chain employs TRBV7-2 and TRBJ2-6; D not resolved. Germline lookup yields CDR1 SGHTA and CDR2 FQGNSA. Trimming removed 4 bases from V and 2 bases from J, with 6 bases in between. The CDR3 sequence is 14 residues long.

V gene TRBV7-6 combines with J gene TRBJ2-1; weak D call: TRBD2 (6 bases). The germline gives CDR1 SGHVS, CDR2 FNYEAQ. V dropped 5 bases and J dropped 7 bases, with 12 bases sitting between them. The CDR3 is made up of 13 amino acids. CDR3 nucleotides: TGTGCCAGCAGCCGTTACCGGGGGAATGAGCAGTTCTTC. Amino acids: CASSRYRGNEQFF.

V and J are TRBV7-2 and TRBJ1-1; TRBD1 aligns across 7 bases. With V trimmed by 2 bases and J by 5 bases, 11 bases remained unmatched. The CDR3 consists of 16 residues. The germline V gene has CDR1 SGHTA and CDR2 FQGNSA. This chain's CDR3 is CASSLNPPGGRTEAFF. The CDR3 coding sequence is TGTGCCAGCAGCTTAAACCCCCCAGGGGGGAGGACTGAAGCTTTCTTT.

There are a few counts of this clonotype. The chain has TRBV5-6 and TRBJ2-5; a possible D gene is TRBD1 (6 bases). CDR1 is SGHDT and CDR2 is YYEEEE in the germline V gene. This CDR3 has 14 amino acids. The V end lost 2 bases, the J end lost 2 bases, and 10 bases lay between the germline ends. This chain's CDR3 is CASSLRGSQETQYF. CDR3 nucleotides: TGTGCCAGCAGCTTAAGGGGGTCACAAGAGACCCAGTACTTC.

This clonotype came up a few times. The V gene is TRBV3-1, the J gene TRBJ1-4; D ambiguous. Germline CDR1 LGHDT, CDR2 YNNKEL (reference sequence). Trimming removed 0 bases at V and 7 bases at J, with 15 bases between. The CDR3 loop spans 16 amino acids. CDR3 sequence: CASSQESAVVSEKLFF. Written as DNA, the CDR3 is TGTGCCAGCAGCCAAGAAAGTGCAGTAGTGAGTGAAAAACTGTTTTTT.

V and J are TRBV12-2 and TRBJ1-3; the table's D call, TRBD1, has no DNA check behind it. TRBV12-2 is a pseudogene segment. CDR3 length equals 18 residues. The CDR3 DNA reads as TGTGCAAGTCGCTTACCTCCCGGGACAGGGGTTCTTAGGGACACCATATATTTT. This sequence encodes CASRLPPGTGVLRDTIYF.

This clonotype came up a few times. The rearrangement uses TRBV4-3 and TRBJ2-7; 9 bases agree with TRBD2. The junction had 5 bases not matched to a gene; V was cut back by 1 base and J by 4 bases. CDR3 length: 15 residues. The germline V gene has CDR1 LGHNA and CDR2 YSLEER. The CDR3 region is CASSQVDGLAYEQYF. CDR3 bases: TGCGCCAGCAGCCAAGTTGATGGACTAGCGTACGAGCAGTACTTC.

A few counts support this clonotype. CDR3 in DNA: TGTGCCAGCAGTTTAACAGAGAGTAATTCACCCCTCCACTTT. Translating it yields CASSLTESNSPLHF. The chain joins TRBV28 to TRBJ1-6; D is unclear. CDR3 size: 14 residues. V was cut by 2 bases and J by 6 bases, with 8 bases left in between. Germline CDR1 MDHEN, CDR2 SYDVKM.

Many counts were recorded for this clonotype. The rearrangement joins TRBV4-3 to TRBJ2-1; 11 positions agree with TRBD2. The germline V gene has CDR1 LGHNA and CDR2 YSLEER. The CDR3 is 17 residues long. Losses at the gene ends were 0 bases for V and 7 bases for J; bases not matched to a gene: 8. The CDR3 here is CASSQEGTSGSENEQFF. Here the CDR3 DNA reads TGCGCCAGCAGCCAAGAGGGCACTAGCGGGAGTGAAAATGAGCAGTTCTTC.

This rearrangement joins TRBV7-2 to TRBJ2-3; 9 positions match TRBD1. This CDR3 is 16 amino acids long. Per the germline V gene, CDR1 is SGHTA and CDR2 is FQGNSA. After removal of 4 bases from V and 7 bases from J, the junction contained 12 bases not matched to a gene. CDR3 region: CASSSRTGTGLNTQYF. The CDR3 DNA sequence: TGTGCCAGCAGCTCAAGAACCGGGACAGGGCTAAATACGCAGTATTTT.

This clonotype was recorded only once. Because the CDR3 is missing its conserved closing phenylalanine or tryptophan, this is likely a read error. The chain carries TRBV4-1 and TRBJ1-5; the match to TRBD1 covers 7 bases. The CDR3 totals 15 residues. V shed 5 bases, J shed 4 bases, and the junction held 8 bases outside the gene matches. CDR1 MGHRA and CDR2 YSYEKL come from the germline V gene. The chain's CDR3 is CASSALGTANQPQHL. The CDR3 DNA is TGCGCCAGCAGCGCGCTCGGGACAGCTAATCAGCCCCAGCATCTT.

The gene calls are TRBV7-9 and TRBJ1-4; TRBD1 is a possible D gene (5 bases). Trimming cost V 11 bases and J 8 bases, with 12 bases left between them. This CDR3 has 11 amino acids. Germline CDR1 reads SEHNR; CDR2 reads FQNEAQ (reference sequence). The CDR3: CAGQRDEKLFF. Written as DNA, the CDR3 is TGTGCCGGTCAGAGGGACGAAAAACTGTTTTTT.

This clonotype was counted between two and nine times. The chain couples TRBV5-1 to TRBJ2-7; 11 bases are a match to TRBD2. Germline V CDR1 and CDR2: SGHRS, YFSETQ. This CDR3 region has 16 residues. V dropped 0 bases and J dropped 0; count of bases not matched to a gene: 2. This chain's CDR3 is CASSLVGLAVSYEQYF. The CDR3 DNA sequence: TGCGCCAGCAGCTTGGTGGGACTAGCGGTCTCCTACGAGCAGTACTTC.

Ten or more counts support this clonotype. The chain recombines TRBV7-9 with TRBJ2-1; 8 bases agree with TRBD2. Germline CDR1 reads SEHNR; CDR2 reads FQNEAQ (reference sequence). This CDR3 has 15 residues. Germline trimming cut 1 base from V and 9 bases from J; bases unmatched to any gene: 8. The CDR3 nucleotides are TGTGCCAGCAGCTTAGGAGGGACTAGTATAGTTGAGCAGTTCTTC. Translating it yields CASSLGGTSIVEQFF. Supplemented by reference TRBV7-9 and TRBJ2-1, the full variable domain reads DTGVSQNPRHKITKRGQNVTFRCDPISEHNRLYWYRQTLGQGPEFLTYFQNEAQLEKSRLLSDRFSAERPKGSFSTLEIQRTEQGDSAMYLCASSLGGTSIVEQFFGPGTRLTVL.

This clonotype has only a few counts. The chain has TRBV27 and TRBJ1-5; D uncertain. CDR1 and CDR2 from the germline V gene are MNHEY and SMNVEV (reference sequence). Trimming took 6 bases from V and 0 from J, leaving 12 bases between them. The CDR3 runs 15 residues. The CDR3 region is CASSLGIGSNQPQHF. Written as DNA, the CDR3 is TGTGCCAGCAGCCTTGGAATCGGTAGCAATCAGCCCCAGCATTTT.

This clonotype was detected ten times or more. V and J are TRBV20-1 and TRBJ1-5; D possibly corresponds to TRBD1 (5 bases). The CDR3 loop spans 12 amino acids. In germline, CDR1 is DFQATT, CDR2 SNEGSKA (reference sequence). Trimming left V 6 bases short and J 1 base short, with 7 bases between. The CDR3 coding sequence is TGCAGTGCAAGGGACAGCAATCAGCCCCAGCATTTT. Its protein is CSARDSNQPQHF.

This chain links TRBV3-1 with TRBJ1-1; D call uncertain. V was clipped by 0 bases and J by 2 bases, with 4 bases between them. The CDR3 is made up of 13 amino acids. In germline, CDR1 is LGHDT, CDR2 YNNKEL (reference sequence). The DNA for the CDR3 is TGTGCCAGCAGCCAAGATGGCAACACTGAAGCTTTCTTT. This codes for CASSQDGNTEAFF.

V usage is TRBV19 and J usage is TRBJ2-3, with 14 bases matching TRBD2. CDR1 is LNHDA and CDR2 is SQIVND in the germline V gene (reference sequence). This CDR3 has 18 amino acids. V was clipped by 1 base and J by 4 bases; unmatched bases: 7. The CDR3 spells CASSIGLAGGPRPDTQYF. The CDR3 nucleotides read TGTGCCAGTAGTATAGGACTAGCGGGAGGGCCGCGCCCAGATACGCAGTATTTT.

This clonotype has a count of ten or more. The J gene is TRBJ2-5, the V gene TRBV6-5; 16 nucleotides agree with TRBD2. Trimming removed 5 bases from V and 5 bases from J; junction bases left unmatched: 5. The CDR3 spans 16 residues. Germline V gives CDR1 MNHEY, CDR2 SVGAGI. This chain's CDR3 is CASSAGTSGRVETQYF. For the CDR3, the DNA is TGTGCCAGCAGTGCCGGGACTAGCGGGAGGGTTGAGACCCAGTACTTC.